This T cell receptor (beta chain) came from a study of T cells of healthy individuals. CDR1 is SGHAT, CDR2 FQNNGV, per germline. The germline V and J ends were trimmed by 5 bases and 3 bases, with 19 bases remaining between them. CDR3 length: 16 amino acids. Using its own MiXCR run on the 5' RACE reads, TCRdb lists one record per CDR3 protein. The data contain approximately 50,000 distinct CDR3 sequences, about 15% of them seen just once; the ten biggest clones take up around 15%. V gene TRBV11-2 combines with J gene TRBJ2-5; D remains ambiguous. The source of this sequence is a human donor in good health. CDR3 region: CASSRGRGRSEETQYF. For the CDR3, the DNA is TGTGCCAGCAGCCGAGGACGTGGACGCTCAGAAGAGACCCAGTACTTC.